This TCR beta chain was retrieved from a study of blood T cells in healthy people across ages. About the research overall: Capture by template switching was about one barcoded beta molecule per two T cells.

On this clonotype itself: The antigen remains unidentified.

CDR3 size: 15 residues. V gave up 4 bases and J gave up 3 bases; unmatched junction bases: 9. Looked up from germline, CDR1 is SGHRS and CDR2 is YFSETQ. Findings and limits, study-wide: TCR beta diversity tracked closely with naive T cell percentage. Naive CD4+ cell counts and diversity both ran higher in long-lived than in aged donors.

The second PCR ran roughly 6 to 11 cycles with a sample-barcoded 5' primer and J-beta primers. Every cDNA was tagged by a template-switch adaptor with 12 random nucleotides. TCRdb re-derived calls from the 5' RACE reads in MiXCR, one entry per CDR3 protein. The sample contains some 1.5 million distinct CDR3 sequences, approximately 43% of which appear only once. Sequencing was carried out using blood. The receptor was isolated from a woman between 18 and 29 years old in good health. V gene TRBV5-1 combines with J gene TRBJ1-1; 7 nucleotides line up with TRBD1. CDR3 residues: CASSLTGRMHTEAFF. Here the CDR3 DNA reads TGCGCCAGCAGCCTGACAGGGAGAATGCACACTGAAGCTTTCTTT.